This T cell receptor beta chain originates from a study of shared clonotypes between healthy human individuals. Turning to the study itself: Plates per donor: three CD4 naive, three CD4 memory, two CD8 naive, one CD8 memory.

Findings and limits, study-wide: Having only a few donors restricted how much genetic and exposure-history diversity was captured. Approximately 4.9% of naive CD4 clonotypes were shared across several donors.

As concerns this clone: What it binds is not known.

Clones were read by immunoSEQ multiplex PCR, and TCRdb kept only the in-frame ones, dropping some. The table lists 2 million to 3 million clones, 93% of them singletons, with 0.36% in the top ten. Adults of Caucasian background living in Nashville, Tennessee made up all donors. This receptor was taken from a man between 18 and 35 years old in good health. Some clones in this sample may be carry-over from other donors' samples. The sequenced sample was naive CD4+ T cells from PBMCs. Subset described: CD45RA+ positively selected.

CDR3 DNA: TGTGCCAGCAGTATGTACCAAGAGACCCAGTACTTC. This translates into CASSMYQETQYF. The chain uses TRBV2 and TRBJ2-5; D unresolved. Germline lookup yields CDR1 SNHLY and CDR2 FYNNEI. The CDR3 has 12 residues. Trimming took off 5 bases at V and 0 bases at J, with 4 bases between the two ends.